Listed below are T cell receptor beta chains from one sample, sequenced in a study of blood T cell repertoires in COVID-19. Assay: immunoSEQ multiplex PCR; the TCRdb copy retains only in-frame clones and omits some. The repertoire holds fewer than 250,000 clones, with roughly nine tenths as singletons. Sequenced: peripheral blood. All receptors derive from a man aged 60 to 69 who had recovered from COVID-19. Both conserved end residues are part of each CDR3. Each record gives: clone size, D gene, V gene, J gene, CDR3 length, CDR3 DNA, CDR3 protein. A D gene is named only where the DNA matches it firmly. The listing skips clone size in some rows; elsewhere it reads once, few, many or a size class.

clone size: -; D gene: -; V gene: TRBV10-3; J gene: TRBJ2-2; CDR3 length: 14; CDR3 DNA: TGTGCCATCGGCAAACAGGGGAACACCGGGGAGCTGTTTTTT; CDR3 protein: CAIGKQGNTGELFF
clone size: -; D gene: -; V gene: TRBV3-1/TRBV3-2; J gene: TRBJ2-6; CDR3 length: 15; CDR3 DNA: TGTGCCAGCAGCCGCAGGGATTCTGGGGCCAACGTCCTGACTTTC; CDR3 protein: CASSRRDSGANVLTF
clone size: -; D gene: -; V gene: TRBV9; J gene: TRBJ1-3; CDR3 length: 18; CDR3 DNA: TGTGCCAGCAGCGTAGCCCCTAGCGGAACCGCCTCTGGAAACACCATATATTTT; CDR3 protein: CASSVAPSGTASGNTIYF
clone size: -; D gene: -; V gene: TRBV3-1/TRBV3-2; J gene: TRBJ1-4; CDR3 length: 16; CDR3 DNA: TGTGCCAGCAGCCAAGATGGGACATACGCTAATGAAAAACTGTTTTTT; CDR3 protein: CASSQDGTYANEKLFF
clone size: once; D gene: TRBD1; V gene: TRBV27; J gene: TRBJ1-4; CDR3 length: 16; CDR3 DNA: TGTGCCAGCAGTTTATGGGGACAGGGATCTAATGAAAAACTGTTTTTT; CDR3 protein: CASSLWGQGSNEKLFF
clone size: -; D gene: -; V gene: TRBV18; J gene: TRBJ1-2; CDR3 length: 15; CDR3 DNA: TGTGCCAGCTCACCCGACAGAAATTCTAACTATGGCTACACCTTC; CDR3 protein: CASSPDRNSNYGYTF
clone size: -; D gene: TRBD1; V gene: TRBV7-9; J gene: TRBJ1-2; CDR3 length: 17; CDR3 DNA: TGTGCCAGCAGCTTAAGGCCCGGGACAGGGATTAACTATGGCTACACCTTC; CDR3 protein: CASSLRPGTGINYGYTF
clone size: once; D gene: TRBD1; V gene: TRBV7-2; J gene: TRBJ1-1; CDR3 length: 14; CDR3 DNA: TGTGCCAGCAGCTTGGGGACAGGCAACACTGAAGCTTTCTTT; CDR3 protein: CASSLGTGNTEAFF
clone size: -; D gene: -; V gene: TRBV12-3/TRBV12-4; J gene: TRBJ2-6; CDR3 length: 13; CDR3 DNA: TGTGCCAGCATTCAACTGGGCGCCAACGTCCTGACTTTC; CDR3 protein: CASIQLGANVLTF
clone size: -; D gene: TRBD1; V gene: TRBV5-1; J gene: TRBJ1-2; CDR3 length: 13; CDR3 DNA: TGCGCCAGCAGCTTTACAGGGGGCGAAGGCTACACCTTC; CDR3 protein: CASSFTGGEGYTF
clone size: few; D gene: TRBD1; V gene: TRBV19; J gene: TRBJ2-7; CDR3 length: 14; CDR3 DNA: TGTGCCAGTAGTCTCGGGACAGGAGAATACGAGCAGTACTTC; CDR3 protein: CASSLGTGEYEQYF
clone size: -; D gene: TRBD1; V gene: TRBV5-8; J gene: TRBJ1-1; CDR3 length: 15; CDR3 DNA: TGTGCCAGCAGCCAGCCGTGGACAGGACCACCCAAGGCTTTCTTT; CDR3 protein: CASSQPWTGPPKAFF
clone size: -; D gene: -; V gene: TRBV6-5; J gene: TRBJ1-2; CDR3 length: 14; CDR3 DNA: TGTGCCAGCAGTTACGCCGGGGTTGGCTATGGCTACACCTTC; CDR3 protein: CASSYAGVGYGYTF
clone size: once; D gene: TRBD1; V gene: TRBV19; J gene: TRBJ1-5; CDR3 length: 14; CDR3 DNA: TGTGCCAGTAGTATAACAGGGGGAAATCAGCCCCAGCATTTT; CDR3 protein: CASSITGGNQPQHF
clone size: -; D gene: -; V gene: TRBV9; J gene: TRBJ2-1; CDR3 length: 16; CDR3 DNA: TGTGCCAGCAGCGCTCAGGGGGGATTTCTGGGCAATGAGCAGTTCTTC; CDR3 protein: CASSAQGGFLGNEQFF
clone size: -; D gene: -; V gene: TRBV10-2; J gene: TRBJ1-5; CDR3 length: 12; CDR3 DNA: TGCGCCACCAAGGGAGGTGATCAGCCCCAGCATTTT; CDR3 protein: CATKGGDQPQHF
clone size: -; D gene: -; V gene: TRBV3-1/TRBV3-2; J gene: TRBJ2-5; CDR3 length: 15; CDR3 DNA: TGTGCCAGCAGCCAAGATTTGGCGAGTCGGGGGACCCAGTACTTC; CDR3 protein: CASSQDLASRGTQYF
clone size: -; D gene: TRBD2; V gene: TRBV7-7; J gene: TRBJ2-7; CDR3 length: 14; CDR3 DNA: TGTGCCAGCAGCTTGGGGACTAGCACCTCCGAGCAGTACTTC; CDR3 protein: CASSLGTSTSEQYF
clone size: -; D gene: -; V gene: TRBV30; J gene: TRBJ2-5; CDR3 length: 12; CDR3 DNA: TGTGCCTGGATCGACTACCAAGAGACCCAGTACTTC; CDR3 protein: CAWIDYQETQYF
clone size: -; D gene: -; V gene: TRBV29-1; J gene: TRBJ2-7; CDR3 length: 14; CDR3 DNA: TGCAGCGTTGATGAAGGACGGGGAACTAACGAGCAGTACTTC; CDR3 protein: CSVDEGRGTNEQYF
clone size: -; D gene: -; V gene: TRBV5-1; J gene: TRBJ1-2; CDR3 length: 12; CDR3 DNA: TGCGCCAGCAGCTTGGAGGCAGGTGGCTACACCTTC; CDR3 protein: CASSLEAGGYTF
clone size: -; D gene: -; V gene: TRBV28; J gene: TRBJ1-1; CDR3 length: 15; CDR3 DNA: TGTGCCAGCAGTATACAGGGTTTCCCCTCCACTGAAGCTTTCTTT; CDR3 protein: CASSIQGFPSTEAFF
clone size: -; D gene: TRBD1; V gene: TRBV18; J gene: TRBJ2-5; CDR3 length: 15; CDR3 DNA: TGTGCCAGCTCCCCGACAGGGGGCTCGTTTGAGACCCAGTACTTC; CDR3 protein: CASSPTGGSFETQYF
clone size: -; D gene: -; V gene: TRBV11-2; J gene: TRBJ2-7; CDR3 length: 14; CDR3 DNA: TGTGCCAGCAGCTTAGCTGGACAAGCCTACGAGCAGTACTTC; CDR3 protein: CASSLAGQAYEQYF